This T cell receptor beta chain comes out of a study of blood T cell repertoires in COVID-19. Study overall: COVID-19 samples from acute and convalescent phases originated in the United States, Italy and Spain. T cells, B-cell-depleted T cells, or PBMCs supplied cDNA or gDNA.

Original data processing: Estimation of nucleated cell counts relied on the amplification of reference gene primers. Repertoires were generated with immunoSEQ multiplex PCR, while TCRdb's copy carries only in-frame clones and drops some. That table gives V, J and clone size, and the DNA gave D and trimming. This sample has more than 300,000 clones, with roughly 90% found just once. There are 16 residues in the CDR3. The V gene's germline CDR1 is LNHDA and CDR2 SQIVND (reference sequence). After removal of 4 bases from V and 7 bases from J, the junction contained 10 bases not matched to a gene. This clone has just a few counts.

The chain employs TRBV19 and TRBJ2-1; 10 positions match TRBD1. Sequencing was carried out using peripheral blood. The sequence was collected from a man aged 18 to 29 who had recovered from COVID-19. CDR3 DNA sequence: TGTGCCAGTAGTACAACGACAGGGGGCCCTTGGAATGAGCAGTTCTTC. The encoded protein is CASSTTTGGPWNEQFF. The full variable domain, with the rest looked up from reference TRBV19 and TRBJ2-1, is DGGITQSPKYLFRKEGQNVTLSCEQNLNHDAMYWYRQDPGQGLRLIYYSQIVNDFQKGDIAEGYSVSREKKESFPLTVTSAQKNPTAFYLCASSTTTGGPWNEQFFGPGTRLTVL.